Described below is a single T cell receptor (beta chain) sequence and its context. Its antigen is unknown. No base quality information exists; no much larger clone differs at one position. This sample is part of a study of blood T cell repertoires in COVID-19 (dated by TCRdb to about 2020). With respect to the entire study: Collaborator samples came from the United States, Italy and Spain and covered acute and convalescent phases of COVID-19. The material from the prospective study consisted of cDNA or gDNA derived from T cells, B-cell-depleted T cells, or PBMCs. Subjects who had been exposed to COVID-19, were actively infected with it, or had recovered from it provided the deeply sampled blood TCRbeta repertoires that made up the dataset. The repertoires were made available in a free public database intended to serve as a resource for research on the immune response to SARS-CoV-2. Samples were obtained from the ongoing ImmuneRACE study (first 160 participants) and from over a thousand subjects provided by 6 global collaborators. HLA class I and class II types, where available, came from metadata supplied by the sample provider rather than from assay-based typing. A de-identified subject ID, COVID-19 status, age in years and sex were almost always included in the sample metadata. Overall results and qualifications from the work: How much clinical and demographic metadata was included differed by source and by participant, and the metadata was provided uncurated.

Based on the germline V gene (reference sequence), the CDR1 and CDR2 sequences are SGHNT and YYREEE. The CDR3 starts with the cysteine, ends with the phenylalanine, and has 14 residues. CDR3 DNA only is kept here, 42 bases in frame from base 1. The germline ends are 10 bases apart after V is trimmed by 4 bases and J by 1 base. The immunoSEQ Assay, a bias-controlled multiplex PCR, was used to amplify TCRbeta CDR3 regions from genomic DNA. On the study's bioinformatics: The number of nucleated cells in each sample was estimated from the amplification of reference gene primers within the assay. Sequence reads were collapsed and filtered to measure the absolute abundance of every unique TCRbeta CDR3 rearrangement. Productive Simpson clonality was computed per sample as the square root of Simpson's diversity index over productive rearrangements. The immuneACCESS repertoire file appears here via TCRdb, limited to in-frame rearrangements. These files lack a portion of the clones; in checked studies, under half of the deficit traces to unresolved V genes, and the cause of the others is not known. V, J and clone size reflect that table, while D and trimming were determined from the DNA. This sample holds fewer than 80,000 clones; around 79% were observed only once. Clones ranked in the top ten supply about 20% of the sample.

The collaborating institutions used their own protocols to collect whole blood in K2EDTA tubes. For TCRbeta analysis, collaborator samples were shipped as frozen whole blood, as isolated PBMCs, or as DNA extracted from either sample type. The sequence came from a man in his 60s with acute or convalescent COVID-19. In this chain, TRBV5-4 is recombined with TRBJ2-3; no D gene is confidently identified. Input material: peripheral blood. The nucleotides read TGTGCCAGCAGCCTGGCGCAGGGCACAGATACGCAGTATTTT. It codes for CASSLAQGTDTQYF. With the portions outside the CDR3 filled from the reference TRBV5-4 and TRBJ2-3 genes, the complete variable region becomes ETGVTQSPTHLIKTRGQQVTLRCSSQSGHNTVSWYQQALGQGPQFIFQYYREEENGRGNFPPRFSGLQFPNYSSELNVNALELDDSALYLCASSLAQGTDTQYFGPGTRLTVL.